Listed below are T cell receptor beta chains from one sample, sequenced in a study of cytomegalovirus exposure and HLA in healthy donors. Some clones are missing from TCRdb's copy, which holds only in-frame ones; the method was immunoSEQ multiplex PCR. This table holds 160,000 or so clones, about 80% found once. Sequenced material: PBMCs. The source of these receptors is a man aged 18 to 29 in good health and CMV-seropositive. CDR3s include the opening cysteine and the closing phenylalanine or tryptophan. The D gene is left open where the match is weak. Size is omitted from some rows. Given values are once, few, many or a class for expanded clones.

NA NA TRBJ2-1 TRBV6-1 CASSEAGRGSDEQFF TGTGCCAGCAGTGAAGCGGGGAGAGGGTCGGATGAGCAGTTCTTC
NA NA TRBJ1-2 TRBV7-2 CASTMGGGPGYGYTF TGTGCCAGCACCATGGGAGGGGGGCCTGGCTATGGCTACACCTTC
NA NA TRBJ1-5 TRBV6-6 CASNPPSDSNQPQHF TGTGCCAGCAATCCTCCCAGTGATAGCAATCAGCCCCAGCATTTT
TRBD2 NA TRBJ2-5 TRBV30 CAWSVRAGPSGTQYF TGTGCCTGGAGTGTACGAGCGGGGCCTTCAGGTACCCAGTACTTC
TRBD1 NA TRBJ2-2 TRBV5-1 CASSLASQGANTGELFF TGCGCCAGCAGCTTGGCTTCGCAGGGGGCTAACACCGGGGAGCTGTTTTTT
NA NA TRBJ2-1 TRBV6-5 CASSYGLLSSYNEQFF TGTGCCAGCAGTTACGGGCTATTGAGCTCCTACAATGAGCAGTTCTTC
TRBD1 NA TRBJ2-1 TRBV5-6 CASSYKQGAKSYNEQFF TGTGCCAGCAGCTATAAACAGGGGGCGAAATCCTACAATGAGCAGTTCTTC
NA NA TRBJ2-3 TRBV4-2 CASSQAGADTQYF TGTGCCAGCAGCCAAGCGGGAGCAGATACGCAGTATTTT
NA NA TRBJ1-1 TRBV6-5 CASRDSLATEAFF TGTGCCAGCAGGGACAGCCTTGCCACTGAAGCTTTCTTT
NA few TRBJ2-7 TRBV21-1 CASSVSGHYYEQYF TGTGCCAGCAGCGTATCGGGACACTACTACGAGCAGTACTTC
TRBD1 once TRBJ1-5 TRBV27 CASSIQGAAQPQHF TGTGCCAGCAGCATACAGGGGGCGGCTCAGCCCCAGCATTTT
NA NA TRBJ1-1 TRBV30 CAWRMGRGPMNTEAFF TGTGCCTGGAGGATGGGCAGGGGTCCTATGAACACTGAAGCTTTCTTT
NA NA TRBJ2-4 TRBV11-2 CASSYQTVAKNIQYF TGTGCCAGCAGCTACCAGACAGTAGCCAAAAACATTCAGTACTTC
TRBD2 NA TRBJ2-1 TRBV6-5 CASSLAGGGNEQFF TGTGCCTCTTCCCTAGCGGGAGGGGGGAATGAGCAGTTCTTC
TRBD2 NA TRBJ2-1 TRBV19 CASSPGLAPVYNEQFF TGTGCCAGTAGCCCCGGACTAGCACCTGTCTACAATGAGCAGTTCTTC
TRBD2 NA TRBJ2-3 TRBV9 CASSVGGASTDTQYF TGTGCCAGCAGCGTCGGGGGGGCTAGCACAGATACGCAGTATTTT
NA NA TRBJ2-3 TRBV30 CAWSEFSGRTDTQYF TGTGCCTGGAGTGAATTTAGCGGCCGCACAGATACGCAGTATTTT
NA NA TRBJ1-2 TRBV30 CAWSHAGGGYTF TGTGCCTGGAGCCATGCGGGGGGCGGCTACACCTTC
TRBD1 NA TRBJ2-7 TRBV4-2 CASSQATGAYEQYF TGTGCCAGCAGCCAAGCGACAGGGGCCTACGAGCAGTACTTC
NA NA TRBJ1-1 TRBV27 CASSLIGSAGTEAFF TGTGCCAGCAGCCTTATCGGGTCGGCGGGCACTGAAGCTTTCTTT
NA NA TRBJ2-3 TRBV29-1 CSVCPTHSTDTQYF TGCAGCGTTTGCCCGACACATAGCACAGATACGCAGTATTTT
NA NA TRBJ2-7 TRBV10-1 CASSPGLVSYEQYF TGCGCCAGCAGTCCGGGACTTGTCTCTTACGAGCAGTACTTC